This TCR beta chain was obtained from a study of T-cell reconstitution after alpha-beta-depleted transplantation in children. The V and J ends lost 5 bases and 3 bases, in that order; junction bases with no gene match: 5. This CDR3 has 14 amino acids. CDR1 and CDR2 (germline): SGHTA, FQGNSA. Library preparation (for TCRbeta) was performed with unique molecular identifiers. MiXCR, run by TCRdb on the PCR reads, gives a single entry per CDR3 protein. Counted here are 600,000 to 700,000 distinct CDR3 sequences, around 13% occurring once; the ten biggest clones make up 0.65% to 0.9%. This clonotype was seen only a few times.

This sequence was found in a girl aged 2 to 9 with congenital amegakaryocytic thrombocytopenia, due to receive a stem cell transplant. The material sequenced was PBMCs, taken before TCRalphabeta/CD19-depleted stem cell transplant. The gene calls are TRBV7-2 and TRBJ2-3; TRBD1 matches 7 bases. The CDR3 here is CASSQGGPTDTQYF. For the CDR3, the DNA is TGTGCCAGCAGCCAAGGGGGCCCGACAGATACGCAGTATTTT.